Listed below are T cell receptor beta chains from one sample, sequenced in a study of beta chain features in type 1 diabetes. The protocol was immunoSEQ multiplex PCR, while the TCRdb copy is restricted to in-frame clones and leaves out a portion. The sample lists roughly 730,000 clones, about an eighth occurring once. Input material: naive CD4+ T cells from blood. Every receptor here comes from a man aged 18 to 29 with type 1 diabetes. Each CDR3 is given with its conserved first and last residue. The D gene is left open where the match is weak. Clone size is shown for a subset of rows, as once, few, many or a class of expanded clone.

>TRBJ1-6|TRBD1|TRBV11-2|NA
CASSPPRAGGSPLHF
TGTGCCAGCAGTCCTCCCCGGGCAGGGGGATCACCCCTCCACTTT
>TRBJ2-7|NA|TRBV9|few
CASSVAPGASYEQYF
TGTGCCAGCAGCGTAGCACCAGGAGCCTCCTACGAGCAGTACTTC
>TRBJ1-1|NA|TRBV28|NA
CASLTGYTEAFF
TGTGCCAGCCTCACAGGGTACACTGAAGCTTTCTTT
>TRBJ1-1|NA|TRBV4-2|few
CASSQEDGDTEAFF
TGTGCCAGCAGCCAAGAGGATGGGGACACTGAAGCTTTCTTT
>TRBJ2-1|TRBD2|TRBV4-1|NA
CASSQGSQRGGSYNEQFF
TGCGCCAGCAGCCAAGGGTCCCAGCGGGGAGGGTCCTACAATGAGCAGTTCTTC
>TRBJ1-6|TRBD1|TRBV5-8|few
CASSLTGEGDNSPLHF
TGTGCCAGCAGCTTAACAGGGGAGGGGGATAATTCACCCCTCCACTTT
>TRBJ1-5|NA|TRBV30|few
CAWSVRQFGQPQHF
TGTGCCTGGAGTGTACGACAGTTCGGTCAGCCCCAGCATTTT
>TRBJ2-1|TRBD2|TRBV7-9|NA
CASSSGGLNEQFF
TGTGCCAGCAGCTCGGGGGGGCTCAATGAGCAGTTCTTC
>TRBJ1-5|TRBD1|TRBV28|few
CASSSQDRDNQPQHF
TGTGCCAGCAGTTCGCAAGACAGGGACAATCAGCCCCAGCATTTT
>TRBJ1-2|NA|TRBV30|NA
CALSAGHSGENGYTF
TGTGCCTTGTCCGCGGGACACTCTGGGGAGAATGGCTACACCTTC
>TRBJ1-1|TRBD1|TRBV18|few
CASSLADRGGEAFF
TGTGCCAGCTCACTAGCCGACAGGGGCGGTGAAGCTTTCTTT
>TRBJ2-3|NA|TRBV11-3|NA
CASTLSTDTQYF
TGTGCCAGCACCCTCAGCACAGATACGCAGTATTTT
>TRBJ1-1|TRBD1|TRBV18|few
CASSLTPGGTEAFF
TGTGCCAGCTCACTGACCCCAGGGGGCACTGAAGCTTTCTTT
>TRBJ1-5|TRBD1|TRBV5-1|few
CASSPGPGQGPYNQPQHF
TGCGCCAGCAGCCCAGGACCGGGACAGGGGCCCTACAATCAGCCCCAGCATTTT
>TRBJ1-5|NA|TRBV19|NA
CASSSHPGPEMNF
TGTGCCAGTAGTTCTCATCCGGGACCCGAAATGAATTTT
>TRBJ1-2|NA|TRBV29-1|NA
CSAGAGVGYGYTF
TGCAGCGCCGGGGCAGGGGTGGGGTATGGCTACACCTTC
>TRBJ1-1|NA|TRBV18|once
CASSPIKGGTEAFF
TGTGCCAGCTCACCAATTAAGGGGGGAACTGAAGCTTTCTTT
>TRBJ2-5|NA|TRBV4-1|few
CASSHARSGETQYF
TGCGCCAGCAGCCATGCGCGGTCAGGGGAGACCCAGTACTTC